Listed below are T cell receptor beta chains from one sample, sequenced in a study of cytomegalovirus exposure and HLA in healthy donors. Profiling relied on immunoSEQ multiplex PCR, and the TCRdb table lists in-frame clones only, not all of them. This sample has some 95,000 clones, with roughly 70% found just once. Input material: PBMCs. All receptors derive from a man aged 25-45 years in good health and CMV-seronegative. Both conserved end residues are part of each CDR3. The D gene is left open where the match is weak. The size entry is marked missing in some rows and otherwise reads once, few, many or a size class.

j_call	v_call	clone_size	d_call	cdr3_nt	cdr3_aa
TRBJ1-1	TRBV4-3	NA	NA	TGCGCCAGCAGCCAAGCCTTTATTATAGCGGACACTGAAGCTTTCTTT	CASSQAFIIADTEAFF
TRBJ2-5	TRBV6-4	NA	TRBD1	TGTGCCAGCAGTGAGGGACAGGGGGGAGAGACCCAGTACTTC	CASSEGQGGETQYF
TRBJ1-1	TRBV28	NA	NA	TGTGCCAGCAGTACTCCCTGGGGGGAGAGGACGAACACTGAAGCTTTCTTT	CASSTPWGERTNTEAFF
TRBJ1-1	TRBV19	NA	NA	TGTGCCAGTAGTATACGAGAGAACACTGAAGCTTTCTTT	CASSIRENTEAFF
TRBJ2-1	TRBV9	NA	TRBD2	TGTGCCAGCAGCGTCGAGAGACTAGCAGGGAATGAGCAGTTCTTC	CASSVERLAGNEQFF
TRBJ1-2	TRBV19	NA	NA	TGTGCCAGTAGCAGACATATTGACTATGGCTACACCTTC	CASSRHIDYGYTF
TRBJ2-7	TRBV4-1	NA	TRBD1	TGCGCCAGCAGCCAAGGGACAGGTCCCTACGAGCAGTACTTC	CASSQGTGPYEQYF
TRBJ1-1	TRBV18	NA	NA	TGTGCCAGCTCACCACCGGGACTCCGGGGCACTGAAGCTTTCTTT	CASSPPGLRGTEAFF
TRBJ2-3	TRBV4-1	NA	NA	TGCGCCAGCAGCCAAGACGGGTCCCATTTGCGGGGAGATACGCAGTATTTT	CASSQDGSHLRGDTQYF
TRBJ2-7	TRBV30	few	TRBD1	TGTGCCTGGTCGGGACAGTTTACCTACGAGCAGTACTTC	CAWSGQFTYEQYF
TRBJ2-2	TRBV9	NA	TRBD1	TGTGCCAGCAGCAGACAGGGAAACACCGGGGAGCTGTTTTTT	CASSRQGNTGELFF
TRBJ2-1	TRBV4-2	NA	TRBD2	TGTGCCAGCAGCCCTCCACCGGCTAGCGGGAACAATGAGCAGTTCTTC	CASSPPPASGNNEQFF
TRBJ2-1	TRBV12-5	few	NA	TGTGCTAGTGGTCCCCAGGGGCGCCAGTACAATGAGCAGTTCTTC	CASGPQGRQYNEQFF
TRBJ1-2	TRBV19	NA	NA	TGTGCCAGTAGGGGACAAAACTATGGCTACACCTTC	CASRGQNYGYTF
TRBJ1-1	TRBV7-9	NA	TRBD1	TGTGCCAGCAGCTTGGCGACAGGGGCGGGCACTGAAGCTTTCTTT	CASSLATGAGTEAFF
TRBJ1-1	TRBV7-2	NA	NA	TGTGCCAGCAGCATGAGCGGGGGGCTGAACACTGAAGCTTTCTTT	CASSMSGGLNTEAFF
TRBJ2-2	TRBV5-4	NA	TRBD1	TGTGCCAGCAGCTTTAAGTTGGGACAGGGTGTCGCCGGGGAGCTGTTTTTT	CASSFKLGQGVAGELFF
TRBJ2-7	TRBV28	NA	NA	TGTGCCAGCTTGAGCTCGGGCTACGAGCAGTACTTC	CASLSSGYEQYF
TRBJ1-1	TRBV12-5	NA	NA	TGTGCTAGTGGTTTGGCGTCGGGAGCTGAAGCTTTCTTT	CASGLASGAEAFF
TRBJ2-3	TRBV6-1	few	TRBD2	TGTGCCAGCAGTGATAGCGGGGGGAGCAGCACAGATACGCAGTATTTT	CASSDSGGSSTDTQYF
TRBJ1-2	TRBV6-5	NA	NA	TGTGCCAGCAGTTACGACAGCTCCAACTATGGCTACCCCTTC	CASSYDSSNYGYPF
TRBJ1-6	TRBV7-2	NA	NA	TGTGCCAGCAGCTTAGGGGAGGGGTACTCTCGGAATTCACCCCTCCACTTT	CASSLGEGYSRNSPLHF
TRBJ2-1	TRBV7-9	NA	NA	TGTGCCAGCAGCTCACTTCGGGATGTTGTGAAGTACAATGAGCAGTTCTTC	CASSSLRDVVKYNEQFF
TRBJ1-2	TRBV2	few	NA	TGTGCCAGCAGTGAAGACAGAACCTATGGCTACACCTTC	CASSEDRTYGYTF
TRBJ1-2	TRBV5-4	NA	NA	TGTGCCAGCAGCTTGGGACAGAATAACTATGGCTACACCTTC	CASSLGQNNYGYTF
TRBJ2-7	TRBV5-6	NA	NA	TGTGCCAGCAGCTTCCCGGGAGCCTCCTACGAGCAGTACTTC	CASSFPGASYEQYF
TRBJ1-2	TRBV30	once	TRBD1	TGTGCCTGGAGTAGGACAGGGAACGGCTACACCTTC	CAWSRTGNGYTF
TRBJ1-2	TRBV15	few	TRBD1	TGTGCCACCTCCGGGACAGGGGGCTATGGCTACACCTTC	CATSGTGGYGYTF
TRBJ2-2	TRBV27	NA	TRBD2	TGTGCCAGCAGGTCAACTAGCGGACTAAACACCGGGGAGCTGTTTTTT	CASRSTSGLNTGELFF